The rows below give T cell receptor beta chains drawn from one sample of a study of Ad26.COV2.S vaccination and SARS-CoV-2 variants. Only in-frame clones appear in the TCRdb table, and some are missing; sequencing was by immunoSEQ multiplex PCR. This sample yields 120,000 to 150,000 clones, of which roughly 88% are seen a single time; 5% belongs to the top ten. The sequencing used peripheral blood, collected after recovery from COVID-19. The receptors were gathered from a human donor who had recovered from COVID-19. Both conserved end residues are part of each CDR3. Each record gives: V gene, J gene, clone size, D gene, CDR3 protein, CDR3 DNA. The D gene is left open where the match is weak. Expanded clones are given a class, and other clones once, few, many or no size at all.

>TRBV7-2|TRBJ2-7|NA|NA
CASSLEGNRAEQYF
TGTGCCAGCAGCTTAGAAGGGAACAGGGCCGAGCAGTACTTC
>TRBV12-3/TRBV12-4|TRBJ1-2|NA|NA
CASRSSWGYTF
TGTGCCAGCAGGAGTTCTTGGGGCTACACCTTC
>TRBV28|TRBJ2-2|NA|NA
CASIQGGPGAGELFF
TGTGCCAGCATCCAGGGGGGGCCAGGCGCCGGGGAGCTGTTTTTT
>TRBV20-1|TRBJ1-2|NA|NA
CSARWNYGYTF
TGCAGTGCTAGGTGGAACTATGGCTACACCTTC
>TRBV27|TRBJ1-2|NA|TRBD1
CASGDRAGYTF
TGTGCCAGCGGGGACAGGGCTGGCTACACCTTC
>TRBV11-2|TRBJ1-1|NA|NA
CASSLAPTGLTEAFF
TGTGCCAGCAGCTTGGCCCCTACAGGGCTCACTGAAGCTTTCTTT
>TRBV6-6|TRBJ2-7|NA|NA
CASGGSGYEQYF
TGTGCCAGCGGGGGATCCGGCTACGAGCAGTACTTC
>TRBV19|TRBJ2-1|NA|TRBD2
CASRIRLAGTYNEQFF
TGTGCCAGTAGGATCCGACTAGCGGGGACCTACAATGAGCAGTTCTTC
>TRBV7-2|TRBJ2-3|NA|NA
CASSSPSAGLQTSTDTQYF
TGTGCCAGCAGCTCCCCCTCCGCGGGGCTCCAAACTAGCACAGATACGCAGTATTTT
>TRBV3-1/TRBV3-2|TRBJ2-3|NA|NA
CASSQGWRAYTDTQYF
TGTGCCAGCAGCCAAGGATGGAGGGCGTATACAGATACGCAGTATTTT
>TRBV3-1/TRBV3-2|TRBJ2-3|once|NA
CASSQDLQAGRDTQYF
TGTGCCAGCAGCCAAGATCTCCAGGCGGGGAGGGATACGCAGTATTTT
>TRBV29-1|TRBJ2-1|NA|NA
CSVEKGGSYNEQFF
TGCAGCGTTGAGAAAGGGGGGTCCTACAATGAGCAGTTCTTC